Shown below are 19 T cell receptor beta chains from a single sample sequenced in a study of PD-1 blockade in classical Hodgkin lymphoma. The time point denotes: newly diagnosed, previously untreated cHL patient sample. Data came from immunoSEQ multiplex PCR; TCRdb stores just in-frame clones and leaves some out. This table holds about 47,000 clones, roughly 93% found once. Sequenced material: peripheral blood mononuclear cells (PBMCs). The receptors originated from a human donor with classical Hodgkin lymphoma.

This clone appeared once. The CDR3 protein is CASSPGDARWGWTDTQYF. CDR3 in DNA: TGTGCCAGCAGCCCGGGGGACGCCAGGTGGGGTTGGACAGATACGCAGTATTTT. The rearrangement links TRBV7-9 to TRBJ2-3; possibly TRBD2 for D (6 bases). CDR3 length: 18 amino acids. V was cut by 5 bases and J by 3 bases, with 24 bases left in between. Germline V gene sequence: CDR1 SEHNR, CDR2 FQNEAQ (reference sequence).

The rearrangement uses TRBV5-4 and TRBJ1-4, with TRBD1 matching 10 bases. This CDR3 region has 16 residues. The germline V gene has CDR1 SGHNT and CDR2 YYREEE (reference sequence). V dropped 4 bases and J dropped 6; count of bases not matched to a gene: 9. In DNA form, the CDR3 reads TGTGCCAGCAGCGCCGACAGGGGGCGAGGGTATGAAAAACTGTTTTTT. The encoded protein is CASSADRGRGYEKLFF.

DNA of the CDR3: TGTGCCAGCAGTACCCACGGGACAGGGAGGGCTGAAGCTTTCTTT. It yields the protein CASSTHGTGRAEAFF. The V call is TRBV6-1, the J call TRBJ1-1, with TRBD1 identical over 9 bases. CDR1 is MNHNS, CDR2 SASEGT, per germline. V shed 5 bases and J 6 bases; nucleotides not matched to a gene: 10. The length of the CDR3 is 15 residues.

The rearrangement joins TRBV27 to TRBJ2-1; no clear D. Germline values: CDR1 MNHEY, CDR2 SMNVEV (reference sequence). The CDR3 runs 15 residues. With 2 bases removed from V and 6 bases from J, the gap between germline ends came to 14 bases. The CDR3 protein is CASSLKASVGNEQFF. The CDR3 region has the DNA TGTGCCAGCAGTTTAAAGGCGTCCGTCGGCAATGAGCAGTTCTTC.

V usage is TRBV4-2 and J usage is TRBJ1-5; D uncertain. Trimming shortened V by 2 bases and J by 4 bases, and 6 bases separated the two germline ends. CDR1 and CDR2 from the germline V gene are LGHNA and YNFKEQ. CDR3 length: 13 residues. CDR3 residues: CASSQPGNQPQHF. CDR3 bases: TGTGCCAGCAGCCAACCGGGTAATCAGCCCCAGCATTTT.

The chain is built from TRBV27 and TRBJ1-6; D remains unclear. Germline-derived CDR1 and CDR2 are MNHEY and SMNVEV (reference sequence). Trimming left V 1 base short and J 0 bases short, with 16 bases between. The CDR3 is 19 residues long. The CDR3 spells CASSLWSARKGSYNSPLHF. CDR3 coding DNA: TGTGCCAGCAGTTTATGGTCGGCGAGAAAGGGCTCCTATAATTCACCCCTCCACTTT.

This sequence joins TRBV7-2 and TRBJ2-1, with TRBD2 identical over 15 bases. The CDR3 consists of 19 residues. V was pared by 5 bases and J by 7 bases, with 15 bases of the junction left unmatched. Germline CDR1 reads SGHTA; CDR2 reads FQGNSA. The CDR3 loop is CASSQTRTSGRAGSNEQFF. As DNA, the CDR3 is TGTGCCAGCAGCCAAACGAGGACTAGCGGGAGGGCCGGTTCAAATGAGCAGTTCTTC.

This clone was seen a single time. CDR3 nucleotides: TGTGCCAGCAGCCAAGGGACAGGCAACATGAACACTGAAGCTTTCTTT. Its translation: CASSQGTGNMNTEAFF. V and J are TRBV4-2 and TRBJ1-1; 7 nucleotides line up with TRBD1. From germline, CDR1 is LGHNA and CDR2 YNFKEQ. CDR3 length: 16 residues. Trimming removed 1 base from V and 0 bases from J; junction bases left unmatched: 5.

The genes are TRBV11-2 and TRBJ2-1; 7 bases match TRBD2. The CDR3 runs to 16 residues. Looked up from germline, CDR1 is SGHAT and CDR2 is FQNNGV. Trimming cost V 4 bases and J 4 bases; bases outside gene matches: 10. The CDR3 is CASSSTTPSGYNEQFF. DNA for the CDR3: TGTGCCAGCAGCTCTACTACCCCTAGCGGTTACAATGAGCAGTTCTTC.

This chain joins TRBV10-3 and TRBJ2-5; 8 bases are shared with TRBD2. With V trimmed by 6 bases and J by 4 bases, 10 bases remained unmatched. Germline V lookup: CDR1 ENHRY, CDR2 SYGVKD. The CDR3 is 15 amino acids. The CDR3 DNA reads as TGTGCCATCAGGGGGGCAGCGGGAGCAGGAGAGACCCAGTACTTC. It translates to CAIRGAAGAGETQYF.

J is TRBJ1-3 and V is TRBV19; the D gene is possibly TRBD1 (6 bases). The CDR3 contains 15 residues. From germline, CDR1 is LNHDA and CDR2 SQIVND (reference sequence). V lost 5 bases and J lost 3, with 14 bases in between. The CDR3 spells CASSPDRTIGNTIYF. CDR3 DNA: TGTGCCAGTAGTCCCGACAGGACAATTGGAAACACCATATATTTT. The full variable domain, its missing parts supplied by reference TRBV19 and TRBJ1-3, is DGGITQSPKYLFRKEGQNVTLSCEQNLNHDAMYWYRQDPGQGLRLIYYSQIVNDFQKGDIAEGYSVSREKKESFPLTVTSAQKNPTAFYLCASSPDRTIGNTIYFGEGSWLTVV.

The chain joins TRBV6-4 to TRBJ2-3; maybe TRBD1 (5 bases). With 0 bases removed from V and 0 bases from J, the gap between germline ends came to 7 bases. Germline CDR1 is MRHNA and CDR2 is SNTAGT. This CDR3 contains 15 residues. The CDR3 here is CASSDSRDSTDTQYF. CDR3 nucleotides: TGTGCCAGCAGTGACTCCAGGGATAGCACAGATACGCAGTATTTT.

V usage is TRBV7-9 and J usage is TRBJ2-5; 13 bases agree with TRBD2. The CDR3 totals 16 residues. The V gene end was trimmed by 3 bases and the J gene end by 1 base; junction bases not matched to a gene: 2. Per the germline V gene, CDR1 is SEHNR and CDR2 is FQNEAQ (reference sequence). This chain's CDR3 is CASSLGLAGLQETQYF. The CDR3 bases are TGTGCCAGCAGCTTGGGACTAGCGGGGCTCCAAGAGACCCAGTACTTC. Based on the CDR3 plus reference TRBV7-9 and TRBJ2-5, the full variable domain is DTGVSQNPRHKITKRGQNVTFRCDPISEHNRLYWYRQTLGQGPEFLTYFQNEAQLEKSRLLSDRFSAERPKGSFSTLEIQRTEQGDSAMYLCASSLGLAGLQETQYFGPGTRLLVL.

J is TRBJ1-2 and V is TRBV6-1; TRBD1 matches at 7 bases. The CDR3 spans 15 residues. Per the germline V gene, CDR1 is MNHNS and CDR2 is SASEGT. J lost 1 base, V lost 4 bases, and 6 bases had no gene match. The CDR3, as DNA: TGTGCCAGCAGTGTATCTACAGGGGTTAACTATGGCTACACCTTC. It codes for CASSVSTGVNYGYTF.

The chain uses TRBV5-4 and TRBJ2-1, with a tentative D call TRBD1 (6 bases). Trimming pared 5 bases from V and 4 bases from J, leaving 13 bases between. Germline V CDR1 and CDR2: SGHNT, YYREEE (reference sequence). This CDR3 spans 14 amino acids. The chain's CDR3 is CASRKQGEYNEQFF. The DNA for the CDR3 is TGTGCCAGCAGGAAACAGGGCGAATACAATGAGCAGTTCTTC.

The rearrangement links TRBV12-5 to TRBJ2-1; D is perhaps TRBD2 (6 bases). CDR3 length equals 14 residues. Germline CDR1 is LGHNT and CDR2 is FRNRAP. V dropped 5 bases and J dropped 6 bases, with 14 bases sitting between them. The CDR3 loop is CASGMAGPRNEQFF. The CDR3 DNA reads TGTGCTAGTGGTATGGCGGGGCCGCGCAATGAGCAGTTCTTC.

The gene calls are TRBV9 and TRBJ2-5, with 9 bases identical to TRBD2. CDR3 length: 19 residues. The germline V gene encodes CDR1 SGDLS and CDR2 YYNGEE. V gave up 0 bases and J gave up 2 bases; unmatched junction bases: 14. This CDR3 reads CASSVGPFGLAGAQETQYF. The CDR3, as DNA: TGTGCCAGCAGCGTAGGACCCTTTGGGTTAGCGGGAGCACAAGAGACCCAGTACTTC.

The chain links TRBV14 to TRBJ1-3; TRBD1 matches 7 bases. Germline V gene sequence: CDR1 SGHDN, CDR2 FVKESK. The trim removed 5 bases at V and 0 bases at J, leaving 7 bases unmatched. CDR3 size: 16 residues. CDR3 in amino acids: CASSGPGQLSGNTIYF. DNA of the CDR3: TGTGCCAGCAGCGGTCCGGGACAGCTCTCTGGAAACACCATATATTTT.

This rearrangement joins TRBV27 to TRBJ2-7, with 9 bases lining up with TRBD2. With 10 bases clipped from V and 2 bases from J, the junction kept 6 bases outside the gene matches. The CDR3 length is 13 residues. From germline, CDR1 is MNHEY and CDR2 SMNVEV (reference sequence). The CDR3 is CATRLAATYEQYF. DNA of the CDR3: TGTGCCACCCGACTAGCGGCAACCTACGAGCAGTACTTC.